Reported below is one T cell receptor beta chain. Its target is not known. The junction departs from germline at one end; a sequencing error may be responsible. TCRdb reprocessed the PCR reads with MiXCR, giving one entry per CDR3 protein. Of more than 450,000 distinct CDR3 sequences listed, about 26% are singletons. The sample originates from a study of molecular identifiers for immune sequencing clone quantification. The CDR3 is made up of 11 amino acids. The germline V gene encodes CDR1 SGHDT and CDR2 YYEEEE. Findings and caveats of the study: For effector cells, clones above 20 RNA copies held over 97% of molecules; for naive cells, under 1%.

This receptor was identified in a human donor in good health. Some libraries in this study had Jurkat cell RNA spiked in. V gene TRBV5-6 combines with J gene TRBJ1-3; D gene uncertain. Sequenced sample: naive CD8+ T cells from blood, with Jurkat cell RNA spiked in. Subset reported: FACS-sorted CD8+CD4-CCR7+CD45RA+ naive T cells. The CDR3 region is CASSDGSTIYF. CDR3 in DNA: TGTGCCAGCAGCGATGGAAGCACCATATATTTT.